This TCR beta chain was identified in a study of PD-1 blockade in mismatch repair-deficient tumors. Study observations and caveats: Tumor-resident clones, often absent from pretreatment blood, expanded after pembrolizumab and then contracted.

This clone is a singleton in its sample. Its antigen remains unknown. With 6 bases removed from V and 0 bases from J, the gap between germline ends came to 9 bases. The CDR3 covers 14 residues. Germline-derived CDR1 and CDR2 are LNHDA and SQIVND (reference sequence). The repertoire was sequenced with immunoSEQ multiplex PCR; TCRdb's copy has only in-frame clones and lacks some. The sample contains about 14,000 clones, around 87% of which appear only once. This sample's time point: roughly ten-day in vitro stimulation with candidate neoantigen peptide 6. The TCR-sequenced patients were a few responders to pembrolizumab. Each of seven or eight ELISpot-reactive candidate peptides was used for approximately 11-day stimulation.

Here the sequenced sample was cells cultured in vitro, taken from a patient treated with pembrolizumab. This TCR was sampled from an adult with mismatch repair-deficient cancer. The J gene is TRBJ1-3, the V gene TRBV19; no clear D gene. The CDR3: CASRRRDSGNTIYF. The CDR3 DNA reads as TGTGCCAGTAGAAGGAGGGACTCTGGAAACACCATATATTTT.